This TCR beta chain was observed in a study of vaccination and CD4 T cells after COVID-19. The ends were cut back, 8 bases at V and 5 bases at J, with 16 bases in the middle. Germline V gene data show CDR1 as ENHRY and CDR2 as SYGVKD. There are 15 residues in the CDR3. Time point given: late sampling 161 to 241 days after vaccination in a few convalescent patients. Treatment of the sample: approximately 10-day PBMC culture with coronavirus spike peptide pools or control peptides (ViraFEST assay). In its sample, this clonotype was seen once. Its antigen is unknown. With the Oncomine TCR Beta short-read assay, DNA from cultured CD4+ T cells was sequenced. TCRdb itself ran the PCR reads through MiXCR, one entry per CDR3 protein. Among about 16,000 distinct CDR3 sequences listed, over 35% were seen once.

This sequence was found in a human donor who had recovered from COVID-19. The V gene is TRBV10-3, the J gene TRBJ1-6; D remains ambiguous. Source: CD4+ T cells from blood, cultured in vitro, taken about 7 months after SARS-CoV-2 vaccination. CDR3 in amino acids: CAISREPNDNSPLHF. The CDR3 DNA sequence: TGTGCCATCTCCCGGGAGCCTAACGATAATTCACCCCTCCACTTT.